This T cell receptor (beta chain) was recovered during a study of cytomegalovirus exposure and HLA in healthy donors (dated by TCRdb to the late 2010s). Concerning the study at large: An earlier analysis of fewer than 750 of the donors reported 276 Gb of sequence data and 117 million unique TCR beta sequences obtained from some 170 million T cells. Donor age, sex, ethnicity and CMV serostatus were compiled together with the repertoire data. Rather than using new phenotypic data, the later analysis identified candidate immune exposures from TCR beta sequences and from how often those sequences occurred across donors. The study was designed to test whether signatures of past pathogen exposure could be identified by cataloging public T cell receptors. About five DR-DQ haplotypes were treated as single units for association and clustering because of strong linkage in the cohort. In an earlier analysis of more than 550 of the donors, high-throughput TCR beta sequencing was used to judge whether each TCR beta V gene segment behaved as functional or pseudogenic. In a later analysis, previously published TCR beta repertoires from roughly 710 donors were re-analyzed and high-resolution HLA genotyping was added so that TCR occurrence patterns could be studied. Among about 390 genotyped donors of the cohort, an average of about 240,000 unique TCR beta nucleotide sequences were sequenced per donor, roughly 18% of them non-productive. The genetic ancestry cluster associated with self-reported Caucasian donors included about 81% of the roughly 360 genotyped donors. To predict cytomegalovirus infection status, the study brought together high-throughput TCR immunosequencing, statistical association of individual TCRs with disease status, and machine learning. Using immunosequencing, the study profiled T cell repertoires from about 650 subjects and related those repertoires to cytomegalovirus serostatus. Every repertoire in the discovery cohort had been generated on one and the same sequencing platform. The number of typed donors differed by locus: about 620-640 for A, B, C, DRB1 and DQB1; 522 for DQA1; roughly 600 for DPA1; and some 450 for DPB1. An early release covering more than 500 HLA-typed donors comprised about 290 gigabases of sequencing data and around 86 million unique TCR sequences. A later genetic analysis used genome-wide SNP genotypes for about 65% of the roughly 700 donors, treating that subset as a discovery cohort. Both class I and class II loci were covered by HLA typing, at four-digit resolution. Along with the approximately 700-subject first cohort, a separate validation cohort of more than 90 different subjects was used. General study outcomes and caveats: Because the 87-base-pair reads could not distinguish some IMGT-functional V segments, including TRBV6-2 and TRBV6-3, those segments were excluded. In a later analysis, TCR association rates were found to vary across HLA loci, with the most associated TCRs seen for DRB1 alleles and the fewest for HLA-C alleles. According to a later analysis, most CMV-associated TCR beta chains appeared to be HLA-restricted, and the HLA associations seemed to be driven largely by CMV exposure. A further reported finding was that TCR beta sequences accurately predicted the HLA-A and HLA-B alleles for most subjects in the first cohort. A later genetic analysis associated a missense DCLRE1C variant with V-gene and J-gene trimming of TCR beta chains, and an independent cohort replicated the association. The sequencing pipeline was judged likely to have produced a cluster of highly shared sequence variants as a technical artifact. The study listed 150 to 200 TCR beta chains as associated with cytomegalovirus. In an earlier analysis of some 500 of the donors, most TCR beta V segments were observed in productive rearrangements about 87% or about 30% of the time, broadly matching IMGT annotations. Roughly uniform sequencing depth across donors was assumed in presence/absence analyses, although this assumption may not hold. The only immune exposure information available for the cohort was CMV serostatus. In vitro tests confirmed that a few of the cytomegalovirus-associated TCR beta chains recognize cytomegalovirus antigens. A later analysis found that HLA-associated TCR beta chains were more clonally expanded and had lower generation probabilities than equally common non-associated chains. Only TCR beta chains were sequenced in this cohort, and the absence of alpha or paired-chain data limited detectable features. Approximately 18 rarely observed V segments, including chromosome 9 orphons, were excluded from the earlier analysis of some 590 of the donors because counts were too low. The authors suggested that the approach could potentially be extended to other disease states and immunological phenotypes. A later analysis associated about 16,000 TCR beta sequences with specific HLA alleles at a false discovery rate of 0.05. When HLA alleles, especially DR and DQ, strongly co-occurred, TCR associations were difficult to assign to individual alleles. The classifier was reported to diagnose cytomegalovirus status with high specificity and sensitivity in both the original and validation cohorts. Correlated functional status among segregating V segments might be attributable to linkage disequilibrium, but an unknown experimental factor could not be ruled out. Because HLA typing was unavailable for some donors at each locus, only the typed subset was used in association tests. In a later analysis, several top co-occurrence clusters were reported to appear linked to parvovirus B19, influenza, CMV and Epstein-Barr virus. Compared with the 666-donor mean, donors in an Asian-associated ancestry cluster had fewer N-insertions in productive TCRs, according to a later genetic analysis. While some public TCRs were present in many individuals, most TCR sequences turned up only very rarely across donors.

The receptor library was made with the immunoSEQ multiplex PCR assay. A mixture of 60 forward primers for TCR Vbeta segments and 13 reverse primers for TCR Jbeta segments was used in the multiplex PCR. A multiplex PCR assay on genomic DNA amplified the CDR3 region of rearranged TCR beta genes. The Illumina HiSeq System was used to sequence the amplified TCR beta libraries as 87-base-pair reads. As for how the authors treated the data: Across the roughly 700 repertoires, a later analysis counted tens of millions of unique TCR beta chains, roughly 11 million of which were shared by at least two donors. Raw reads were error-corrected and collapsed into unique sequences by a nearest-neighbor algorithm in which closely related sequences were merged to remove PCR and sequencing errors. CDR3 sequences were aligned to IMGT reference sequences to assign V, D and J gene segments. For a sequence to be retained, a match of at least six nucleotides to both a V gene segment and a J gene segment was required. Rearrangements were called productive when the CDR3 lacked stop codons and stayed in frame with V and J; all others were non-productive. CDR3 was defined according to IMGT convention as the region running from the second conserved V-encoded cysteine to the conserved J-encoded phenylalanine. The earlier analysis of about 500 of the donors excluded sequences that lacked an unambiguous match to a single V gene segment. In an earlier analysis of some 590 of the donors, a V segment was called functional when productive rearrangements were above 56.7%, and segregating when the standard deviation between donors exceeded 5%. A statistical classification framework was developed to diagnose cytomegalovirus status using the catalog of TCR beta chain sequences. A later analysis assigned V and J genes by comparing TCR nucleotide sequences with IMGT/GENE-DB human TR gene sequences. In a later analysis, CDR3 sequences and most-parsimonious VDJ recombination scenarios were assigned using the TCRdist pipeline. A later analysis defined each TCR beta chain by its CDR3 amino acid sequence plus V-gene family, and excluded reads lacking a unique V-gene family. A later analysis removed 550 to 700 highly shared, low-generation-probability nucleotide sequences to deal with suspected cross-contamination and a sequencing artifact. For each public chain, a later analysis derived a clonal expansion index from normalized ranks of inferred template counts within each repertoire. A later analysis computed generation probabilities with a VDJ recombination model fitted to out-of-frame rearrangements, and checked the results against IGoR. In a later analysis, hypergeometric tests were used to score TCR-TCR, TCR-HLA and TCR-CMV co-occurrence, with a repertoire-size bias correction applied to TCR pairs. To estimate false discovery rates, a later analysis permuted the HLA or CMV assignments 20 times. In a later analysis, co-occurring TCRs were grouped with DBSCAN, and TCRdist sequence similarity was added when clustering was performed within HLA-allele-positive subsets. Co-occurrence clustering excluded repertoires with fewer than 30,000 or more than 120,000 public chains, plus five with anomalous nucleotide sharing. Not all clones reach the TCRdb copy of this immuneACCESS table, which keeps in-frame sequences only. Checked studies attribute under half of the gap to unresolved V genes and leave the rest unexplained. That table furnishes V, J and clone size, whereas the DNA furnished D and trimming. This sample has over 130,000 clones in its table, and approximately 80% of those were observed once. Jointly, the top ten make up roughly 6% of the sample.

Comments on this clone: Its antigen specificity is not known. Qualities for individual bases were not recorded, and no much larger clone is one base off.

V and J are truncated by 6 bases and 9 bases respectively, leaving an intervening sequence of 9 bases. For CDR1 and CDR2, the germline V gene lists MDHEN and SYDVKM. The CDR3 goes from the cysteine to the phenylalanine over 11 residues. Only CDR3 DNA is held: 33 bases, read in frame from base 1. The cohort comprised 666 healthy bone marrow donors. At the time of sampling, all cohort members were nominally healthy, though unrecorded immune exposures were likely present. The donor was CMV seropositive and belonged to the group of about 290 seropositive cohort members. A peripheral blood sample was collected from each donor, and TCR beta sequencing was performed on peripheral blood mononuclear cells. Genomic DNA was extracted from the blood cell samples with the Qiagen DNeasy Blood Extraction Kit.

The sequenced sample was PBMCs. This receptor was taken from a woman aged 40 to 50 in good health and CMV-seropositive. The chain was built from TRBV28 and TRBJ2-1, with the D segment identity uncertain. The nucleotides are TGTGCCAGCAGAAGTTGGAGTGAGCAGTTCTTC. Its amino acids are CASRSWSEQFF.